Following are 17 T cell receptor beta chains from one sample sequenced in a study of blood T cell repertoires in COVID-19. The method was immunoSEQ multiplex PCR; TCRdb's version includes in-frame clones alone and lacks a portion of them. This table has roughly 100,000 clones, more than 85% appearing once. The sequenced sample consisted of peripheral blood. These receptors were collected from a man younger than 35 with acute or convalescent COVID-19.

V usage is TRBV7-9 and J usage is TRBJ2-7; D perhaps matches TRBD2 (7 bases). Germline V gene sequence: CDR1 SEHNR, CDR2 FQNEAQ (reference sequence). The ends were cut back, 5 bases at V and 2 bases at J, with 19 bases in the middle. The CDR3 has 16 amino acids. The CDR3 protein is CASSPRRGGPPYEQYF. The CDR3 nucleotides read TGTGCCAGCAGCCCTAGACGCGGGGGCCCACCCTACGAGCAGTACTTC.

This clone was counted a single time. This sequence joins TRBV5-1 and TRBJ1-6; possibly TRBD1 for D (6 bases). V dropped 4 bases and J dropped 9 bases, with 20 bases sitting between them. CDR1 and CDR2 (germline): SGHRS, YFSETQ. The CDR3 is made up of 16 amino acids. The CDR3 loop is CASSLTLTGFGSPLHF. CDR3 in DNA: TGCGCCAGCAGCCTTACCCTTACAGGGTTTGGTTCACCCCTCCACTTT.

The rearrangement links TRBV25-1 to TRBJ1-3; D may be TRBD1 (6 bases). V was trimmed by 7 bases and J by 2 bases, leaving 18 bases between them. The CDR3 length is 16 residues. Per germline, CDR1 MGHDK and CDR2 SYGVNS. The CDR3 protein is CASTNERGGPGNTIYF. In DNA, the CDR3 is TGTGCCAGCACCAATGAGCGGGGGGGGCCTGGAAACACCATATATTTT. The full variable domain, in which reference TRBV25-1 and TRBJ1-3 provide the parts outside the CDR3, is EADIYQTPRYLVIGTGKKITLECSQTMGHDKMYWYQQDPGMELHLIHYSYGVNSTEKGDLSSESTVSRIRTEHFPLTLESARPSHTSQYLCASTNERGGPGNTIYFGEGSWLTVV.

A single count supports this clone. The chain recombines TRBV27 with TRBJ1-2; possible D gene TRBD1, 5 bases. The V and J ends lost 2 bases and 8 bases respectively, with 15 bases between them. Germline V gives CDR1 MNHEY, CDR2 SMNVEV (reference sequence). The CDR3 has 14 residues. In DNA, the CDR3 is TGTGCCAGCAGTTTAGACAGAACTAATGGGGGCTACACCTTC. Translated, it gives CASSLDRTNGGYTF.

The chain carries TRBV19 and TRBJ2-1; 10 bases line up with TRBD2. Germline CDR1 and CDR2: LNHDA and SQIVND (reference sequence). CDR3 length: 15 amino acids. Trimming at V came to 8 bases and at J to 3 bases, leaving 7 bases not matched to a gene. The CDR3 coding sequence is TGTGCCAGTGGGCGGACTAGCGGAAACTACAATGAGCAGTTCTTC. Encoded protein: CASGRTSGNYNEQFF.

The chain joins TRBV10-2 to TRBJ1-5, with 7 bases identical to TRBD1. Germline values: CDR1 WSHSY, CDR2 SAAADI. The CDR3 is 15 residues long. J gave up 3 bases and V 10 bases, and 12 bases lay outside the gene matches. This chain's CDR3 is CATALGQPINQPQHF. The CDR3 coding sequence is TGCGCCACTGCACTGGGACAGCCCATCAATCAGCCCCAGCATTTT.

The genes are TRBV9 and TRBJ2-7; 9 bases fit TRBD1. The junction had 6 bases not matched to a gene; V was cut back by 3 bases and J by 5 bases. Germline V gene sequence: CDR1 SGDLS, CDR2 YYNGEE. There are 14 residues in the CDR3. The CDR3 DNA follows: TGTGCCAGCAGCGCCGGGACAGGGCTCGACGAGCAGTACTTC. This translates into CASSAGTGLDEQYF.

The sample holds one count of this clone. The chain has TRBV5-1 and TRBJ1-1; tentatively, D is TRBD1 (5 bases). CDR1 SGHRS and CDR2 YFSETQ come from the germline V gene. Deletions cut 5 bases from V and 1 base from J, with 12 bases between. The CDR3 is 14 residues long. CDR3 coding DNA: TGCGCCAGCAGACTTCAAAGGGGGAACACTGAAGCTTTCTTT. This sequence encodes CASRLQRGNTEAFF.

V and J are TRBV19 and TRBJ1-6; D unclear. Trimming removed 3 bases from V and 14 bases from J, with 14 bases in between. CDR1 and CDR2 (germline): LNHDA, SQIVND (reference sequence). The CDR3 is made up of 13 amino acids. The CDR3, as DNA: TGTGCCAGTAGTATGGTAGCTGAGTGGGCCCTCCACTTT. As protein: CASSMVAEWALHF.

The chain recombines TRBV7-9 with TRBJ1-5; TRBD1 matches at 9 bases. The CDR3 covers 16 residues. V was pared by 4 bases and J by 7 bases, with 11 bases of the junction left unmatched. Germline V gives CDR1 SEHNR, CDR2 FQNEAQ (reference sequence). The CDR3: CASSSSGQGSWQPQHF. In DNA form, the CDR3 reads TGTGCCAGCAGCTCCTCGGGACAGGGATCGTGGCAGCCCCAGCATTTT.

The table lists this clone with a few counts. Other nucleotide sequences in the sample specify the same CDR3. V usage is TRBV6-1 and J usage is TRBJ2-7, with TRBD1 matching over 10 bases. This CDR3 has 15 amino acids. V lost 1 base, J lost 4 bases, and 4 bases stayed unmatched. Germline V CDR1 and CDR2: MNHNS, SASEGT. CDR3 bases: TGTGCCAGCAGTGAAGGGACAGGGGGTTCGTACGAGCAGTACTTC. Translated: CASSEGTGGSYEQYF.

This clone was recorded a few times. Additional DNA sequences in this sample encode the identical CDR3. The V gene is TRBV5-4, the J gene TRBJ1-3; no clear D gene. Between the trimmed V and J ends, which lost 2 bases and 0 bases, there was a span of 12 bases. This CDR3 has 16 amino acids. The germline gives CDR1 SGHNT, CDR2 YYREEE (reference sequence). CDR3 DNA: TGTGCCAGCAGCTTTTCCCCGCGAGTCTCTGGAAACACCATATATTTT. It encodes CASSFSPRVSGNTIYF.

The chain has TRBV18 and TRBJ1-3; D possibly corresponds to TRBD1 (6 bases). Germline V CDR1 and CDR2: KGHSH, LQKENI. V lost 1 base and J 3 bases, leaving 13 bases between the germline ends. CDR3 length equals 16 residues. The DNA of the CDR3 is TGTGCCAGCTCACCACAAACAGGGTTTGGTGGAAACACCATATATTTT. Translated: CASSPQTGFGGNTIYF.

The CDR3 DNA follows: TGTGCCAGCAGTATGGGGGCGATAGGCTACACCTTC. It yields the protein CASSMGAIGYTF. V is TRBV6-5 and J is TRBJ1-2, with D possibly matching TRBD1 (6 bases). From germline, CDR1 is MNHEY and CDR2 SVGAGI. The CDR3 length is 12 residues. Trimming left V 5 bases short and J 8 bases short, with 12 bases between.

This clone was observed a single time. The V gene is TRBV27, the J gene TRBJ1-6; D is possibly TRBD1 (6 bases). The germline V and J ends were trimmed by 0 bases and 7 bases, with 10 bases remaining between them. CDR1 and CDR2 from the germline V gene are MNHEY and SMNVEV (reference sequence). This CDR3 has 15 residues. CDR3 DNA: TGTGCCAGCAGTTTATCCCAGGGGCGGAATTCACCCCTCCACTTT. Its translation: CASSLSQGRNSPLHF.

This clone was seen just once. This chain links TRBV9 with TRBJ1-2; 9 bases fit TRBD1. Germline trimming cut 1 base from V and 3 bases from J; bases unmatched to any gene: 13. The CDR3 totals 18 residues. Germline V gene data show CDR1 as SGDLS and CDR2 as YYNGEE. CDR3 DNA sequence: TGTGCCAGCAGCGTAAGAGGCCCACACAGGGGGCCTGACTATGGCTACACCTTC. It is translated as CASSVRGPHRGPDYGYTF.

The chain combines TRBV2 with TRBJ1-2, with a weak D call TRBD1 (5 bases). Germline lookup yields CDR1 SNHLY and CDR2 FYNNEI. The V end lost 8 bases, the J end lost 0 bases, and 10 bases lay between the germline ends. This CDR3 has 13 residues. CDR3: CASEDISNYGYTF. The CDR3 DNA sequence: TGTGCCAGCGAGGACATTTCTAACTATGGCTACACCTTC.